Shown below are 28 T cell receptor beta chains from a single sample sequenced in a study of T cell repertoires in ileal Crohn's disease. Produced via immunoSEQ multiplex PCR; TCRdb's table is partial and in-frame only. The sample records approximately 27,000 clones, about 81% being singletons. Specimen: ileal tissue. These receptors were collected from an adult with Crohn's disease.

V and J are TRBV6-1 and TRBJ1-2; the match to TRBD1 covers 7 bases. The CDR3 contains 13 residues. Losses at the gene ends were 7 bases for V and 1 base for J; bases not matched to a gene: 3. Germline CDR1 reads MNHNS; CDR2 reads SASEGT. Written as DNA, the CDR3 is TGTGCCAGCACGCCAGGGGGTAACTATGGCTACACCTTC. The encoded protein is CASTPGGNYGYTF.

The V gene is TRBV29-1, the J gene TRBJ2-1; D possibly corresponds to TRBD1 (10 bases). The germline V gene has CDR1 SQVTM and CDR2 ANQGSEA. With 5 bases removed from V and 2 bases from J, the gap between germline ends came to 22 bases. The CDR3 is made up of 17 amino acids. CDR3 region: CSVPGQGLAGAYNEQFF. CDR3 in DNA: TGCAGCGTTCCGGGACAGGGGTTAGCGGGGGCCTACAATGAGCAGTTCTTC.

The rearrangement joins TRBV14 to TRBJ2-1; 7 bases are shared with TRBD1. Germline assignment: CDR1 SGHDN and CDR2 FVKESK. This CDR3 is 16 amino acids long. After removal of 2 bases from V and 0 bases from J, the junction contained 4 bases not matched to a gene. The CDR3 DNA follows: TGTGCCAGCAGCCAAAGGGGGCCGGCCTCCTACAATGAGCAGTTCTTC. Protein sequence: CASSQRGPASYNEQFF.

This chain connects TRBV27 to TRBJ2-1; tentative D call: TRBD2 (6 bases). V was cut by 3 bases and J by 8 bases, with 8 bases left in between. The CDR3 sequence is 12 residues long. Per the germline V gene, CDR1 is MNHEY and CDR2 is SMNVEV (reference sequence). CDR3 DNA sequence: TGTGCCAGCAGTTTTTGGGGGGATGAGCAGTTCTTC. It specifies CASSFWGDEQFF.

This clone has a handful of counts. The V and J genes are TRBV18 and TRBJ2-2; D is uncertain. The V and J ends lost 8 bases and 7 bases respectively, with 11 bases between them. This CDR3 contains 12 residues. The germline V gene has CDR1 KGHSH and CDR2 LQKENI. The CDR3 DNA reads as TGTGCCAGCCCGCCCGAGAACGGGGAGCTGTTTTTT. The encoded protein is CASPPENGELFF.

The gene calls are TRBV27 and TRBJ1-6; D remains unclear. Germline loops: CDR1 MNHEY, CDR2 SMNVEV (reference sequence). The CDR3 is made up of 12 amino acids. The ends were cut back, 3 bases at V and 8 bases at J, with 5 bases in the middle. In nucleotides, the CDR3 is TGTGCCAGCAGTTTCCTCGATTCACCCCTCCACTTT. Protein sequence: CASSFLDSPLHF.

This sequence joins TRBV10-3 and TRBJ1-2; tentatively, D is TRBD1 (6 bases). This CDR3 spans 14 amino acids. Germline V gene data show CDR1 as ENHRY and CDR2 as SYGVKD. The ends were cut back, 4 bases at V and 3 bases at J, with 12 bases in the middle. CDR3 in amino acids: CAISAGGQYYGYTF. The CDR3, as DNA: TGTGCCATCAGTGCTGGGGGCCAGTACTATGGCTACACCTTC.

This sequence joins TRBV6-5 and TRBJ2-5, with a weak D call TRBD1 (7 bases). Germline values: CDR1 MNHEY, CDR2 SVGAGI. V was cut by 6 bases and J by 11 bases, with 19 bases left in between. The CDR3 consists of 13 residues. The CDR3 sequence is CASSRPGGLEQYF. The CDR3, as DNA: TGTGCCAGCAGCAGACCAGGGGGGTTGGAGCAGTACTTC.

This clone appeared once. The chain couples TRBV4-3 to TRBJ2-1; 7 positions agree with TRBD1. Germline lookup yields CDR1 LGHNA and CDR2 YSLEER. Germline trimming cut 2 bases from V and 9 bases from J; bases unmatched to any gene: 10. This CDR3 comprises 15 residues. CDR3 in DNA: TGCGCCAGCAGCCAACAACCGACAGGGACGGGTGAGCAGTTCTTC. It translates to CASSQQPTGTGEQFF.

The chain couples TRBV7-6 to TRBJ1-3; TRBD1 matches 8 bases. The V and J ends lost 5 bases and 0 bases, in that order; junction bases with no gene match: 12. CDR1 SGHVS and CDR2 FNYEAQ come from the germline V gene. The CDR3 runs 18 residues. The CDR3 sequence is CASSPRQGKIGSGNTIYF. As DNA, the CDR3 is TGTGCCAGCAGCCCGAGACAGGGGAAGATTGGCTCTGGAAACACCATATATTTT.

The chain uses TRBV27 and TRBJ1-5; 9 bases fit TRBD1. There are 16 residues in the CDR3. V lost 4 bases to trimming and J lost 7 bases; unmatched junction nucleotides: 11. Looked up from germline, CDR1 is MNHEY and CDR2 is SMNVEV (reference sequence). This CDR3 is CASSSILDRGGQPQHF. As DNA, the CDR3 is TGTGCCAGCAGTTCCATCCTGGACAGGGGTGGACAGCCCCAGCATTTT.

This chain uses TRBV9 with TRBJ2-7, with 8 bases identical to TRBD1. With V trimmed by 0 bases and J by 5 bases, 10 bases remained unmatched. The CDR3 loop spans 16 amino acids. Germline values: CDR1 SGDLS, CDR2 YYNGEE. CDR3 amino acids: CASSVGIGQGRNEQYF. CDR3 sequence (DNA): TGTGCCAGCAGCGTAGGGATTGGACAGGGACGAAACGAGCAGTACTTC.

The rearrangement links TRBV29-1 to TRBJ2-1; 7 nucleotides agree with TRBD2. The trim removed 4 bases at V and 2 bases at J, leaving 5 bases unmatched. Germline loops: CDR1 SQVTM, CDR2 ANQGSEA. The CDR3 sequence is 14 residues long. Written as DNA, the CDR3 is TGCAGCGTTGGAAACGGGGGGACCTACAATGAGCAGTTCTTC. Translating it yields CSVGNGGTYNEQFF.

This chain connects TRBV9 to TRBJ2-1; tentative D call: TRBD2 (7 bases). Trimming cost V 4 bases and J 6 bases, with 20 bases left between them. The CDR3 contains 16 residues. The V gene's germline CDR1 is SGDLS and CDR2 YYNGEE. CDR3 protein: CASSLPARGAGNEQFF. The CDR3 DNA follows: TGTGCCAGCAGCCTCCCCGCCCGGGGGGCAGGCAATGAGCAGTTCTTC.

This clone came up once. As DNA, the CDR3 is TGTGCCAGCAGTTGGGGGACAGGCCACCAAGAGACCCAGTACTTC. This sequence encodes CASSWGTGHQETQYF. The V call is TRBV27, the J call TRBJ2-5; 8 bases are a match to TRBD1. The CDR3 has 15 residues. The germline V gene encodes CDR1 MNHEY and CDR2 SMNVEV (reference sequence). Trimming took 4 bases from V and 0 from J; bases not matched to a gene: 4.

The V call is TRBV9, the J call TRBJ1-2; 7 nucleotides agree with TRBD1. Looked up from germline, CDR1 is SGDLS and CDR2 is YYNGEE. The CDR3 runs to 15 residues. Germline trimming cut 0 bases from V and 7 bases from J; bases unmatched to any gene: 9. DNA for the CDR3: TGTGCCAGCAGCGTAGGGGTAGGGGGCGAGTTTGGCTACACCTTC. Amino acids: CASSVGVGGEFGYTF.

The CDR3 spells CASSWGGLRPDTQYF. The CDR3, as DNA: TGTGCCAGCAGCTGGGGGGGACTGCGCCCAGATACGCAGTATTTT. The chain uses TRBV5-4 and TRBJ2-3, with 7 bases matching TRBD2. Germline assignment: CDR1 SGHNT and CDR2 YYREEE (reference sequence). CDR3 length: 15 residues. J gave up 4 bases and V 3 bases, and 8 bases lay outside the gene matches.

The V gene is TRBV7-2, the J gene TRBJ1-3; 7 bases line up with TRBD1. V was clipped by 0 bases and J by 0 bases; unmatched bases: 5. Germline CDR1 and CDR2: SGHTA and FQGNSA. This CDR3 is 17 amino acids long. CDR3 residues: CASSLAGTDYSGNTIYF. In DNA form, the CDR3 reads TGTGCCAGCAGCTTAGCGGGGACAGATTACTCTGGAAACACCATATATTTT.

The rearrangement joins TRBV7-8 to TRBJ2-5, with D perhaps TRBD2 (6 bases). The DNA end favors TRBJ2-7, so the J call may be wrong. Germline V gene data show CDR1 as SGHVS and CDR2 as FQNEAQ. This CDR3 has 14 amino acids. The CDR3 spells CASSLTVAALEQYF. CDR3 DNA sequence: TGTGCCAGCAGCTTGACGGTAGCGGCCCTCGAGCAGTACTTC.

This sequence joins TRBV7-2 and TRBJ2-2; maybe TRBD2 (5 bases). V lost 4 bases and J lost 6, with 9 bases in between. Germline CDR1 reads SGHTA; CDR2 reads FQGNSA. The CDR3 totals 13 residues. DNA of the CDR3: TGTGCCAGCAGCTCCCCCGGGGCCGGGGAGCTGTTTTTT. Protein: CASSSPGAGELFF.

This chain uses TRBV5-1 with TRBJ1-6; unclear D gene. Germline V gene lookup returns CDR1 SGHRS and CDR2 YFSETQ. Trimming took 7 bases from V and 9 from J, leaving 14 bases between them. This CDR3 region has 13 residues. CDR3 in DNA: TGCGCCAGCCATAGCGGTTTTGGTTCACCCCTCCACTTT. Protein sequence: CASHSGFGSPLHF.

Here the CDR3 reads CASSRRQVDGETQYF. In DNA form, the CDR3 reads TGTGCCAGCAGCCGGAGACAGGTGGATGGGGAGACCCAGTACTTC. The chain uses TRBV6-6 and TRBJ2-5, with D perhaps TRBD1 (6 bases). Trimming pared 6 bases from V and 5 bases from J, leaving 19 bases between. CDR1 and CDR2 (germline): MNHNY, SVGAGI (reference sequence). There are 15 residues in the CDR3.

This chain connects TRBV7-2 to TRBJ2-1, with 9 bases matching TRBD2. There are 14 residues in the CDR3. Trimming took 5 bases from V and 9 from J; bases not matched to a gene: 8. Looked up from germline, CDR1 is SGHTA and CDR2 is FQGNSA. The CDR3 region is CASSALAGVGEQFF. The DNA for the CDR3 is TGTGCCAGCAGCGCTTTAGCGGGGGTAGGTGAGCAGTTCTTC.

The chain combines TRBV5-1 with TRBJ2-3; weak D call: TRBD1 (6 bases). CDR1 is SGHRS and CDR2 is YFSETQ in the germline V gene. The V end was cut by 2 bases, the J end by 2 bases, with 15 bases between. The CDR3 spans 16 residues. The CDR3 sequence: CASSLNAGATTDTQYF. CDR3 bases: TGCGCCAGCAGCTTAAATGCAGGGGCCACCACAGATACGCAGTATTTT.

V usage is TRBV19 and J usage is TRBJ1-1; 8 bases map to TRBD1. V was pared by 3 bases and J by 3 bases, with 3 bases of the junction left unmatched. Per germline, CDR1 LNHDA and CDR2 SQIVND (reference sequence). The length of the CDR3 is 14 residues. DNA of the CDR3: TGTGCCAGTAGTATTACAGGGGGTGACACTGAAGCTTTCTTT. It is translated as CASSITGGDTEAFF.

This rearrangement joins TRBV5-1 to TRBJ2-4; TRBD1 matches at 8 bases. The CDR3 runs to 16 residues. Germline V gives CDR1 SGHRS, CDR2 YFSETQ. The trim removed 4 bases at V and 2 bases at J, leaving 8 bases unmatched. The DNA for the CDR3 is TGCGCCAGCAGCCCTGGACAGGGAGACCCCAAAAACATTCAGTACTTC. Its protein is CASSPGQGDPKNIQYF.

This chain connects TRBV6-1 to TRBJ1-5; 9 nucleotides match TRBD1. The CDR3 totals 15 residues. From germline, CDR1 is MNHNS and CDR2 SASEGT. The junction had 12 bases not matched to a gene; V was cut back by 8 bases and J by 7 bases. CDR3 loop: CASHTQTGGGQPQHF. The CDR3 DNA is TGTGCCAGCCATACACAAACAGGGGGCGGGCAGCCCCAGCATTTT.

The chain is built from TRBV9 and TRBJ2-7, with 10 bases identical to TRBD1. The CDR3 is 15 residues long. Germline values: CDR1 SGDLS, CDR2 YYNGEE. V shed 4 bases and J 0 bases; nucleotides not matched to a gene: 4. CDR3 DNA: TGTGCCAGCAGCTTGGGGACAGGGGCCTCCTACGAGCAGTACTTC. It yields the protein CASSLGTGASYEQYF.